This TCR beta chain appears in the sequencing data of a study of STAT3 mutations in large granular lymphocyte leukemia. Turning to the study itself: Over half of T-LGLL patients had one or more immunosuppressive regimens. Study-wide results and caveats: Persisting codominant clonotypes may have hidden a small pathogenic clone. Every T-cell large granular lymphocyte leukemia patient had at least one immunodominant TCR beta clonotype.

As for this clone: The antigen remains undetermined.

TCRbeta libraries averaged roughly 40,000 productive templates per sample. Only in-frame clones appear in the TCRdb table, and some are missing; sequencing was by immunoSEQ multiplex PCR. Of fewer than 2,000 clones listed, 55% to 75% are singletons. V was pared by 3 bases and J by 2 bases, with 5 bases between. The CDR3 length is 12 residues. Germline CDR1 reads KGHSH; CDR2 reads LQKENI. This TCR derives from a woman in her seventies with T-cell large granular lymphocyte leukemia. Some clones in this sample may be carry-over from other donors' samples. The gene calls are TRBV18 and TRBJ2-7; D remains ambiguous. The sequencing input was peripheral blood mononuclear cells. CDR3: CASSPGAYEQYF. CDR3 nucleotides: TGTGCCAGCTCACCCGGAGCCTACGAGCAGTACTTC.